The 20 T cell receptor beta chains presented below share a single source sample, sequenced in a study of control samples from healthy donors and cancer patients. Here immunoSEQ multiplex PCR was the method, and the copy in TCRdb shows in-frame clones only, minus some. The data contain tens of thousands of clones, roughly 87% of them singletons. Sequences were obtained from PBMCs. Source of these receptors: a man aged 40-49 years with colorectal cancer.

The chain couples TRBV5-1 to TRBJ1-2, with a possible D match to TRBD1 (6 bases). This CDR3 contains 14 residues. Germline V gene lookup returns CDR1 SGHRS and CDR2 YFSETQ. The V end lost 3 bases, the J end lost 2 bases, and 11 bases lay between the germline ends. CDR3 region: CASSSSQGNYGYTF. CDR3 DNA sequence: TGCGCCAGCAGCTCCTCTCAGGGGAACTATGGCTACACCTTC.

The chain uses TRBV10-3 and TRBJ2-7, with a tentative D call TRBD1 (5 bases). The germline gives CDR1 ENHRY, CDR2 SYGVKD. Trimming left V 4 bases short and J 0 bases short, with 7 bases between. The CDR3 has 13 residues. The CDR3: CAISAGFSYEQYF. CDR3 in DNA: TGTGCCATCAGTGCAGGGTTCTCCTACGAGCAGTACTTC.

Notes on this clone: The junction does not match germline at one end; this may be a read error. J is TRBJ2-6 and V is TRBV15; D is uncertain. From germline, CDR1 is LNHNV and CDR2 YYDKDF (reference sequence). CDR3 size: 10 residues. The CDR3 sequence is CATSGDVLTF. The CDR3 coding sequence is TGTGCCACCAGCGGAGACGTCCTGACTTTC.

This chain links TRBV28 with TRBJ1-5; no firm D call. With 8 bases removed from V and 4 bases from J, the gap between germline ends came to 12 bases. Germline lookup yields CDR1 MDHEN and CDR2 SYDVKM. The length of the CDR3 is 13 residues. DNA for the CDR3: TGTGCCAGCCATCTCTGGTCTAATCAGCCCCAGCATTTT. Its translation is CASHLWSNQPQHF.

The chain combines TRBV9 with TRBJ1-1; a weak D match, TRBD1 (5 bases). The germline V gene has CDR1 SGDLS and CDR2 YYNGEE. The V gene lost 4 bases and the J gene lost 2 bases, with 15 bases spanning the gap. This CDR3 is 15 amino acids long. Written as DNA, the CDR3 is TGTGCCAGCAGCCTCGGCTGGGACGTAAACACTGAAGCTTTCTTT. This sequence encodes CASSLGWDVNTEAFF.

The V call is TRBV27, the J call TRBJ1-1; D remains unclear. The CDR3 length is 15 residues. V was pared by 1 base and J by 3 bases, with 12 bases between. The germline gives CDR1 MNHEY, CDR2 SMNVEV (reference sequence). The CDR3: CASSLYKTGDTEAFF. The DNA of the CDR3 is TGTGCCAGCAGTTTATACAAGACGGGTGACACTGAAGCTTTCTTT.

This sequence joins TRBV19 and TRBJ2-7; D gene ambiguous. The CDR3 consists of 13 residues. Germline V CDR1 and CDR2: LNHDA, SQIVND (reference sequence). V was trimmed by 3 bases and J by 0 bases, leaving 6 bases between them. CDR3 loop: CASSMGVSYEQYF. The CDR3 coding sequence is TGTGCCAGTAGTATGGGCGTCTCCTACGAGCAGTACTTC.

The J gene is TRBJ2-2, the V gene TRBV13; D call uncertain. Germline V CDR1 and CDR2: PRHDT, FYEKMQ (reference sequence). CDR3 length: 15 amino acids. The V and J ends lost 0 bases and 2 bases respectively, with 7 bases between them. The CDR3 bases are TGTGCCAGCAGCTTAGGGACTCCCAACACCGGGGAGCTGTTTTTT. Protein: CASSLGTPNTGELFF.

Here the CDR3 DNA reads TGTGCCAGCAGCTTAGATCCGGGAAAGGGCACAGATACGCAGTATTTT. Its translation: CASSLDPGKGTDTQYF. This chain joins TRBV7-8 and TRBJ2-3; tentative D call: TRBD2 (5 bases). The germline V gene encodes CDR1 SGHVS and CDR2 FQNEAQ. The CDR3 has 16 residues. The germline V and J ends were trimmed by 1 base and 1 base, with 12 bases remaining between them.

The CDR3 sequence: CASSYGTSGRGFETQYF. CDR3 in DNA: TGTGCCAGCAGTTACGGGACTAGCGGGAGAGGTTTTGAGACCCAGTACTTC. The chain joins TRBV6-2 or TRBV6-3 to TRBJ2-5; 14 nucleotides line up with TRBD2. Trimming cost V 2 bases and J 5 bases; bases outside gene matches: 7. Looked up from germline, CDR1 is MNHEY and CDR2 is SVGEGT. The CDR3 loop spans 17 amino acids.

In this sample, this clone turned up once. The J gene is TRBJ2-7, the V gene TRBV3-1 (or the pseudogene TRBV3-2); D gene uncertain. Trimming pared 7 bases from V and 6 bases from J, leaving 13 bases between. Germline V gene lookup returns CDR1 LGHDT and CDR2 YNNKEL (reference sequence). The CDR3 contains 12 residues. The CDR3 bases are TGTGCCAGCACCCACGACATCACCGAGCAGTACTTC. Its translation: CASTHDITEQYF.

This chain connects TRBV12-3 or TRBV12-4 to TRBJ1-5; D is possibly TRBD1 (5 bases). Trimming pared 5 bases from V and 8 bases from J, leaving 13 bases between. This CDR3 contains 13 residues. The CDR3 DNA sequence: TGTGCCAGCAGTCGACAGATTTGGGAGCCCCAGCATTTT. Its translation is CASSRQIWEPQHF.

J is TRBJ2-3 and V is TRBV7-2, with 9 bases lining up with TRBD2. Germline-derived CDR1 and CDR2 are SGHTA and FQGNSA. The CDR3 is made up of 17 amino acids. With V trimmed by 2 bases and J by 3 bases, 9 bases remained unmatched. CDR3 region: CASSLNRGRAETDTQYF. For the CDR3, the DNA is TGTGCCAGCAGCTTAAATCGCGGGAGGGCCGAAACAGATACGCAGTATTTT.

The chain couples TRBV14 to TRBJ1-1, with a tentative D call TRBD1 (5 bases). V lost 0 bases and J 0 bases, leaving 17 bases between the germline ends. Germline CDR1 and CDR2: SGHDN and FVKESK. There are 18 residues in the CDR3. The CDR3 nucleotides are TGTGCCAGCAGCCAAGATACCTGGGGAACAGGAATGAACACTGAAGCTTTCTTT. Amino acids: CASSQDTWGTGMNTEAFF.

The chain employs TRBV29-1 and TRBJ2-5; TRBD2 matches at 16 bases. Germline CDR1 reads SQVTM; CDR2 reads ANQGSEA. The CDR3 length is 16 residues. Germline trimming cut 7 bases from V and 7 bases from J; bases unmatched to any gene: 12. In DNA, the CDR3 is TGCAGCGCCACCGGGACTAGCGGGAGGGTGAGGGGGACCCAGTACTTC. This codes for CSATGTSGRVRGTQYF.

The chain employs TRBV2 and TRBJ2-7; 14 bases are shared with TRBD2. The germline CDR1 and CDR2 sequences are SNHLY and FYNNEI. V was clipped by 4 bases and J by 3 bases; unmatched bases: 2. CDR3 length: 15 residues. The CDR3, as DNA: TGTGCCAGCAGTGTAGGACTAGCGGGAGGCTACGAGCAGTACTTC. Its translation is CASSVGLAGGYEQYF.

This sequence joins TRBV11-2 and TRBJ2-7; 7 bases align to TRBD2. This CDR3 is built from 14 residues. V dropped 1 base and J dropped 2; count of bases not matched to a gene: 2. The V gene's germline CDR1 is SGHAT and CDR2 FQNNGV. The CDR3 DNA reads TGTGCCAGCAGCTTAGCTAGCGGAGCCTACGAGCAGTACTTC. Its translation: CASSLASGAYEQYF.

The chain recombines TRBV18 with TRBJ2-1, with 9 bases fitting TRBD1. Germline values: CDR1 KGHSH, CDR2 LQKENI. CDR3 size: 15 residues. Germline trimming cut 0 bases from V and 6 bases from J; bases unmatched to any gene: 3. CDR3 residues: CASSPPGQGINEQFF. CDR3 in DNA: TGTGCCAGCTCACCACCGGGACAGGGAATCAATGAGCAGTTCTTC.

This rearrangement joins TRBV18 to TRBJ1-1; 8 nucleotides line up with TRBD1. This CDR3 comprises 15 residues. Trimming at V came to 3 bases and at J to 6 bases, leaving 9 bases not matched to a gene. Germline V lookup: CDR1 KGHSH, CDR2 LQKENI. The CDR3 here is CASSPPGGAGSEAFF. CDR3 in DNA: TGTGCCAGCTCACCTCCAGGGGGCGCGGGGTCTGAAGCTTTCTTT.

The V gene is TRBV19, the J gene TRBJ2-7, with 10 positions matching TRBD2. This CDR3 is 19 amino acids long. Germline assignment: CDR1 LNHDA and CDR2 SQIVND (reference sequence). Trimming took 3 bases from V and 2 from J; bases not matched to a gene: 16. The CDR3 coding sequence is TGTGCCAGTAGTATTCAGTCTGGGGTCGGGACTAGCGATACCTACGAGCAGTACTTC. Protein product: CASSIQSGVGTSDTYEQYF.